Below, 14 T cell receptor delta chains from the same sample are listed, as sequenced in a study of gamma-delta chains in newborns, infants, children. TCRdb fed the reads into CATT to redo clone calling. The repertoire includes several thousand delta-chain clones, about 10% of them detected once, and approximately 10% sits in the top ten. Material for sequencing was blood. The receptors derive from a child who was a newborn, infant or young child, either healthy, febrile or measles-vaccinated (not recorded which).

This clone was seen a few times. This is likely an artifact of a read error, given a far larger clone one base away. The sample carries other DNA sequences with the same CDR3. The chain has TRDV2 and TRDJ2, with 12 positions matching TRDD3. Per germline, CDR1 GEAIGNYY and CDR2 EKD. This CDR3 spans 16 amino acids. CDR3 residues: CACDILGDTLTAQLFF. CDR3 DNA sequence: TGTGCCTGTGACATACTGGGGGATACTTTGACAGCACAGCTCTTCTTT.

Details on this clone: Other DNA sequences from this sample encode an identical CDR3 as well. The chain has TRDV2 and TRDJ2; D is possibly TRDD3 (6 bases). TCRdb carries no J gene annotation; the J gene was assigned here by matching the DNA with germline. Germline-derived CDR1 and CDR2 are GEAIGNYY and EKD. This CDR3 is built from 15 residues. Trimming shortened V by 7 bases and J by 5 bases, and 19 bases separated the two germline ends. Written as DNA, the CDR3 is TGTGCCTGCGACGGAAGGGGGGAGAAAACAGCACAACTCTTCTTT. Translation gives CACDGRGEKTAQLFF.

This clone rates as medium-sized. The chain recombines TRDV2 with TRDJ3; no reliable D call. Germline loops: CDR1 GEAIGNYY, CDR2 EKD. The V end lost 0 bases, the J end lost 0 bases, and 5 bases lay between the germline ends. The CDR3 length is 16 residues. The CDR3 sequence: CACDTGSSWDTRQMFF. The CDR3 bases are TGTGCCTGTGACACCGGGAGCTCCTGGGACACCCGACAGATGTTTTTC.

The rearrangement links TRDV2 to TRDJ2; 8 bases fit TRDD3. J lost 5 bases, V lost 1 base, and 8 bases had no gene match. The CDR3 extends over 16 amino acids. Per germline, CDR1 GEAIGNYY and CDR2 EKD. CDR3 coding DNA: TGTGCCTGTGACACATTGGGGGATCGGGGCACAGCACAACTCTTCTTT. Protein product: CACDTLGDRGTAQLFF.

In its sample, this clone is medium-sized. The CDR3 DNA reads TGTGCCTGTGACACCGAAGAGGCCCAGGGGTCCTGGGACACCCGACAGATGTTTTTC. It translates to CACDTEEAQGSWDTRQMFF. The V call is TRDV2, the J call TRDJ3; the D is unclear. Looked up from germline, CDR1 is GEAIGNYY and CDR2 is EKD. Trimming took off 0 bases at V and 1 base at J, with 15 bases between the two ends. The CDR3 totals 19 residues.

This clone appeared a few times. This sequence joins TRDV2 and TRDJ3; 11 positions agree with TRDD3. The CDR3 loop spans 20 amino acids. Germline V CDR1 and CDR2: GEAIGNYY, EKD. V was pared by 1 base and J by 0 bases, with 7 bases of the junction left unmatched. CDR3 sequence (DNA): TGTGCCTGTGACACTGGGGGATACGATGGGGGCTCCTGGGACACCCGACAGATGTTTTTC. It translates to CACDTGGYDGGSWDTRQMFF.

This clone has just a few counts. The protein in this entry is translated from the DNA; at residue 4 it differs from the protein listed in TCRdb. The rearrangement joins TRDV2 to TRDJ3; TRDD3 agrees at 8 bases. V trimming: 5 bases; J trimming: 9 bases; junction bases outside the gene matches: 11. CDR3 length equals 16 residues. The V gene's germline CDR1 is GEAIGNYY and CDR2 EKD. The CDR3 spells CACGLLGVGGTRQMFF. The CDR3 coding sequence is TGTGCCTGTGGCTTACTGGGGGTTGGCGGCACCCGACAGATGTTTTTC.

As concerns this clone: This may stem from a read error, because a much larger clone lies one nucleotide away. The chain uses TRDV2 and TRDJ3; no clear D gene. TCRdb supplies no J gene; here it was assigned by aligning the nucleotide sequence to germline. Per the germline V gene, CDR1 is GEAIGNYY and CDR2 is EKD. This CDR3 is built from 18 residues. Trimming took off 0 bases at V and 0 bases at J, with 11 bases between the two ends. CDR3: CACDTGRTSSWDTRQMFF. CDR3 nucleotide sequence: TGTGCCTGTGACACCGGCAGGACAAGCTCCTGGGACACCCGACAGATGTTTTTC.

Comment on this clone: A much larger clone lies a single base off, so this may be a read error. The chain carries TRDV2 and TRDJ2, with D perhaps TRDD3 (5 bases). Per the germline V gene, CDR1 is GEAIGNYY and CDR2 is EKD. This CDR3 comprises 15 residues. The CDR3 spells CACGTGGPLTAQLFF. The CDR3 DNA sequence: TGTGCCTGTGGCACCGGGGGGCCTTTGACAGCACAACTCTTCTTT.

This clone counts as medium-sized (0.01 to 0.1%). The CDR3, as DNA: TGTGCTCTTGGGCCCTACGCATACAGGGTCACCGATAAACTCATCTTT. It codes for CALGPYAYRVTDKLIF. The V and J genes are TRDV1 and TRDJ1, with D maybe TRDD2 (5 bases). There are 16 residues in the CDR3. Trimming took off 5 bases at V and 1 base at J, with 17 bases between the two ends. Germline-derived CDR1 and CDR2 are TSWWSYY and QGS.

This clone was counted between two and nine times. The J gene is TRDJ3, the V gene TRDV2; 12 nucleotides line up with TRDD3. Per germline, CDR1 GEAIGNYY and CDR2 EKD. Losses at the gene ends were 3 bases for V and 5 bases for J; bases not matched to a gene: 13. This CDR3 comprises 20 residues. The CDR3 sequence: CACDALGDTQFSRDTRQMFF. CDR3 coding DNA: TGTGCCTGTGACGCTCTGGGGGATACGCAATTTTCCCGGGACACCCGACAGATGTTTTTC.

This clone has only a few counts. The translation of this DNA and the TCRdb protein of a much larger clone differ at residue 3, probably owing to a read error; the protein shown here is translated from the DNA. J is TRDJ3 and V is TRDV2, with 11 bases identical to TRDD3. The V gene's germline CDR1 is GEAIGNYY and CDR2 EKD. The CDR3 sequence is 17 residues long. CDR3 sequence reads: CARDILGDTWDTRQMFF. CDR3 nucleotides: TGTGCCCGTGACATACTGGGGGATACCTGGGACACCCGACAGATGTTTTTC.

A remark on this clone: A clone one base away is much larger, so this may be a read error. The rearrangement links TRDV2 to TRDJ1, with TRDD3 matching 8 bases. The CDR3 length is 15 residues. CDR1 is GEAIGNYY and CDR2 is EKD in the germline V gene. The CDR3 coding sequence is TGTGCCTGTGACACCGGGATACGCGCCACCGATAAACCCATCTTT. It is translated as CACDTGIRATDKPIF.

This clone came up a few times. For this DNA, TCRdb reports the protein of a much larger clone, which diverges at residue 4, most likely from a read error; the protein presented here is translated directly from the DNA. The chain couples TRDV2 to TRDJ3, with 8 nucleotides matching TRDD3. Per germline, CDR1 GEAIGNYY and CDR2 EKD. With V trimmed by 5 bases and J by 0 bases, 5 bases remained unmatched. The CDR3 consists of 17 residues. CDR3 nucleotides: TGTGCCTGTGGCGTACTGGGGGGCTCCTGGGACACCCGACAGATGTTTTTC. Translation: CACGVLGGSWDTRQMFF.